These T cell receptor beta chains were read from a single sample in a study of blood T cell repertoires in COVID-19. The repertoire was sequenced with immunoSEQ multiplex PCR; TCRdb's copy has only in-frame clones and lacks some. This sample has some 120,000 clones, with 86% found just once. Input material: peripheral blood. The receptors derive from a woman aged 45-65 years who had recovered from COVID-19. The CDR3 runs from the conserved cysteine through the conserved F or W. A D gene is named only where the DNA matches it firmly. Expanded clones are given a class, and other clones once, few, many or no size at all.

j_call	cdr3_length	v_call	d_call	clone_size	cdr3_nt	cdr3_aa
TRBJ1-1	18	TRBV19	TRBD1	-	TGTGCCAGTAGTATAGGGTTCACAGGGGTAGTAGGAAACACTGAAGCTTTCTTT	CASSIGFTGVVGNTEAFF
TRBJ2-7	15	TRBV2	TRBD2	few	TGTGCCAGCAGTCCGCGACTAGCGGGAGTCTACGAGCAGTACTTC	CASSPRLAGVYEQYF
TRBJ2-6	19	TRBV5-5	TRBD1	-	TGTGCCAGCAGACACACCGGGACAGGGGGAGTCCCTGGGGCCAACGTCCTGACTTTC	CASRHTGTGGVPGANVLTF
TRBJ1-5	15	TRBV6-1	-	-	TGTGCCAGCAGTTCGCCCGGGGAGGGCAATCAGCCCCAGCATTTT	CASSSPGEGNQPQHF
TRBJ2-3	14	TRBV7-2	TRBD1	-	TGTGCCAGCAGCTTTCAGGGGGGCACAGATACGCAGTATTTT	CASSFQGGTDTQYF
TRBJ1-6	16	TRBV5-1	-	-	TGCGCCAGCAGCTTGGCCGGGGACACCTATAATTCACCCCTCCACTTT	CASSLAGDTYNSPLHF
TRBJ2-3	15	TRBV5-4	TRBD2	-	TGTGCCAGCAGCTTGCCTAGACTAGCGGGGGGCACGCAGTATTTT	CASSLPRLAGGTQYF
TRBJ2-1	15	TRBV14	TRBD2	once	TGTGCCAGCAGCCTGACTAGCGGGAGGGGCAATGAGCAGTTCTTC	CASSLTSGRGNEQFF
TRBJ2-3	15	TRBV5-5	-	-	TGTGCCAGCAGCTTGGTCAGGTCAAACACAGATACGCAGTATTTT	CASSLVRSNTDTQYF
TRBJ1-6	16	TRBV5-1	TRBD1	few	TGCGCCAGCAGGAATACACCGGGACAGGGGAATTCACCCCTCCACTTT	CASRNTPGQGNSPLHF
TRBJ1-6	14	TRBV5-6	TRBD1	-	TGTGCCAGCAGCTCGGGACAGGGGAATTCACCCCTCCACTTT	CASSSGQGNSPLHF
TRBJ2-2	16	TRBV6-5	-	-	TGTGCCAGCAGTTATTCTCAGAATCTGAACACCGGGGAGCTGTTTTTT	CASSYSQNLNTGELFF
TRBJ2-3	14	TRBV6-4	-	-	TGTGCCAGCAGTTTTGGCGGGAGCACAGATACGCAGTATTTT	CASSFGGSTDTQYF
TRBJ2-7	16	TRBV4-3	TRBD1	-	TGCGCCAGCAGCCAAAATGACAGGGTGGGGATCTACGAGCAGTACTTC	CASSQNDRVGIYEQYF
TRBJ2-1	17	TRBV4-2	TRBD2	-	TGTGCCAGCAGCCAAGTTTCAGCTAGCGGGAGAGTGGCTGAGCAGTTCTTC	CASSQVSASGRVAEQFF
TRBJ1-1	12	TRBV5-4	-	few	TGTGCCAGCAGCTCTCAGCGGGCCTCAGCTTTCTTT	CASSSQRASAFF
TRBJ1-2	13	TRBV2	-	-	TGTGCCAGCAGGGGGGACACGTACTATGGCTACACCTTC	CASRGDTYYGYTF
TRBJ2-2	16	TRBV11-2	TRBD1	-	TGTGCCAGCAGCTTAGGACAGGGTGGGACCACCGGGGAGCTGTTTTTT	CASSLGQGGTTGELFF
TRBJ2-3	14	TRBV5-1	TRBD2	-	TGCGCCAGCAGTCCGGGGGGAACCCGAGATACGCAGTATTTT	CASSPGGTRDTQYF